This paragraph covers one T cell receptor (beta chain) sequence. The antigen is unknown. This sample is part of a study of T-cell memory formation after mild COVID-19. Across the study: TCR clusters largely stayed donor specific.

TCRdb reprocessed the 5' RACE reads via MiXCR and lists one record per CDR3 protein. This table has about 440,000 distinct CDR3 sequences, roughly 20% appearing once. Study conclusions and caveats: Clones that shrank (day 15 to 85) were balanced CD4/CD8, whereas later expanders leaned CD4+. Researchers found some responding clones in pre-infection memory, a sign that cross-reactive memory joined.

Per the germline V gene, CDR1 is MDHEN and CDR2 is SYDVKM. CDR3 length equals 16 residues. With V trimmed by 6 bases and J by 0 bases, 11 bases remained unmatched. The sequence was collected from an adult woman who had mild COVID-19 (a few samples of this study predate the infection). Cell type and time point are not known. V and J are TRBV28 and TRBJ2-7, with TRBD2 matching 7 bases. The source material was PBMCs or a T cell subset sorted from them (not recorded which). CDR3 protein: CASRRTGGWGSYEQYF. The CDR3 DNA follows: TGTGCCAGCAGGCGGACGGGGGGATGGGGCTCCTACGAGCAGTACTTC.